Shown below are 15 T cell receptor beta chains from a single sample sequenced in a study of T-cell reconstitution after alpha-beta-depleted transplantation in children. Unique molecular identifiers were incorporated when the TCRbeta library was constructed. Via MiXCR, TCRdb re-called the PCR reads, giving one row per CDR3 protein. Seen here are 500,000 or so distinct CDR3 sequences, roughly 11% observed once, and the top ten hold 14%. The specimen comprised PBMCs, mostly from graft donor cells, sampled 180 days after TCRalphabeta/CD19-depleted stem cell transplant. These receptors originate from a female patient aged 2 to 10 who had a stem cell transplant for aplastic anemia, so the T cells may come from the graft donor.

The chain has TRBV9 and TRBJ2-3, with TRBD2 identical over 9 bases. CDR1 and CDR2 (germline): SGDLS, YYNGEE. The CDR3 is 17 residues long. Germline trimming cut 0 bases from V and 2 bases from J; bases unmatched to any gene: 7. Here the CDR3 DNA reads TGTGCCAGCAGCGTAGGGTGGCTAGCGGGATCCACAGATACGCAGTATTTT. This encodes CASSVGWLAGSTDTQYF.

A few counts support this clonotype. The chain has TRBV7-2 and TRBJ2-2; D is possibly TRBD1 or TRBD2 (5 bases each). V gave up 6 bases and J gave up 8 bases, with 13 bases separating them. Germline CDR1 SGHTA, CDR2 FQGNSA. This CDR3 has 13 residues. The CDR3 coding sequence is TGTGCCAGCAGACCCCGGGGCCCGGGGGAGCTGTTTTTT. It yields the protein CASRPRGPGELFF.

This clonotype was seen ten or more times. The gene calls are TRBV15 and TRBJ1-2, with TRBD1 as a possible D gene (5 bases). The V end was cut by 0 bases, the J end by 4 bases, with 12 bases between. This CDR3 comprises 15 residues. In germline, CDR1 is LNHNV, CDR2 YYDKDF (reference sequence). CDR3 coding DNA: TGTGCCACCAGCAGAGACGGGTCTGGGGGCTATGGCTACACCTTC. Protein: CATSRDGSGGYGYTF.

The rearrangement uses TRBV27 and TRBJ2-3, with TRBD2 matching over 12 bases. The J segment lost 3 bases and the V segment lost 5 bases, leaving 6 bases of the junction unmatched. The CDR3 extends over 16 amino acids. Germline V gene data show CDR1 as MNHEY and CDR2 as SMNVEV (reference sequence). CDR3 protein: CASSLTSGRITDTQYF. CDR3 DNA sequence: TGTGCCAGCAGTCTCACTAGCGGGAGGATAACAGATACGCAGTATTTT.

V is TRBV7-2 and J is TRBJ2-1; D uncertain. The CDR3 is made up of 14 amino acids. Germline CDR1 SGHTA, CDR2 FQGNSA. Trimming removed 3 bases at V and 8 bases at J, with 14 bases between. As DNA, the CDR3 is TGTGCCAGCAGCTTTAAGGGCGTGTTCGATGAGCAGTTCTTC. This translates into CASSFKGVFDEQFF.

The rearrangement links TRBV7-3 to TRBJ2-1; possibly TRBD1 for D (8 bases). Trimming removed 5 bases at V and 0 bases at J, with 29 bases between. Germline V gene data show CDR1 as SGHTA and CDR2 as FQGTGA. The CDR3 loop spans 21 amino acids. In nucleotides, the CDR3 is TGTGCCAGCAGCAGAACGCCGGGACAGGTCGCAGCGGGGAGCTCCTACAATGAGCAGTTCTTC. It is translated as CASSRTPGQVAAGSSYNEQFF. The variable domain in full, completed from reference TRBV7-3 and TRBJ2-1, reads GAGVSQTPSNKVTEKGKYVELRCDPISGHTALYWYRQSLGQGPEFLIYFQGTGAADDSGLPNDRFFAVRPEGSVSTLKIQRTERGDSAVYLCASSRTPGQVAAGSSYNEQFFGPGTRLTVL.

This clonotype was observed a handful of times. The chain combines TRBV7-6 with TRBJ1-1, with 7 bases lining up with TRBD1. The V gene end was trimmed by 3 bases and the J gene end by 8 bases; junction bases not matched to a gene: 9. The germline V gene encodes CDR1 SGHVS and CDR2 FNYEAQ. The CDR3 contains 14 residues. CDR3 region: CASSFTDRSLEAFF. The CDR3 coding sequence is TGTGCCAGCAGCTTTACGGACAGGTCATTAGAAGCTTTCTTT.

This clonotype was seen only a few times. This chain joins TRBV30 and TRBJ1-1, with a weak D call TRBD1 (5 bases). Deletions cut 3 bases from V and 1 base from J, with 12 bases between. There are 14 residues in the CDR3. CDR1 and CDR2 (germline): GTSNPN, SVGIG (reference sequence). The CDR3 bases are TGTGCCTGGAGCTTTGGAGGGGAGAACACTGAAGCTTTCTTT. This gives the protein CAWSFGGENTEAFF.

This clonotype appeared a few times. Written as DNA, the CDR3 is TGCAGCGTTGAGGAAGCCCCCGGGGAGCTGTTTTTT. It encodes CSVEEAPGELFF. V usage is TRBV29-1 and J usage is TRBJ2-2, with D unclear. The CDR3 consists of 12 residues. Germline CDR1 and CDR2: SQVTM and ANQGSEA. V was pared by 3 bases and J by 6 bases, with 8 bases between.

This clonotype was observed a handful of times. The chain has TRBV20-1 and TRBJ1-6, with D unresolved. Trimming took off 0 bases at V and 3 bases at J, with 15 bases between the two ends. Germline V lookup: CDR1 DFQATT, CDR2 SNEGSKA (reference sequence). This CDR3 spans 17 amino acids. This chain's CDR3 is CSARDPHPGRYNSPLHF. CDR3 nucleotide sequence: TGCAGTGCTAGAGACCCTCATCCTGGTCGCTATAATTCACCCCTCCACTTT.

In this sample, this clonotype turned up a few times. The chain uses TRBV10-2 and TRBJ1-2; D is unclear. V lost 2 bases and J lost 4, with 17 bases in between. The CDR3 consists of 16 residues. Germline loops: CDR1 WSHSY, CDR2 SAAADI. The CDR3, as DNA: TGCGCCAGCAGTGAGGCTCCCGGCAGGAGCAGCTATGGCTACACCTTC. Translated: CASSEAPGRSSYGYTF.

Here the CDR3 reads CATSIGGGRTYEQYV. CDR3 nucleotide sequence: TGTGCCACCAGCATTGGGGGGGGACGGACATACGAGCAGTACGTC. This rearrangement joins TRBV15 to TRBJ2-7; 7 bases fit TRBD2. CDR3 size: 15 residues. Germline assignment: CDR1 LNHNV and CDR2 YYDKDF (reference sequence). With 4 bases clipped from V and 4 bases from J, the junction kept 10 bases outside the gene matches.

This clonotype has only a few counts. This rearrangement joins TRBV11-3 to TRBJ2-3; D is unclear. The CDR3 loop spans 15 amino acids. The V gene lost 5 bases and the J gene lost 0 bases, with 12 bases spanning the gap. In germline, CDR1 is SGHNT, CDR2 YENEEA. The CDR3 DNA is TGTGCCAGCAGCCACCGGAGCTTTAGCACAGATACGCAGTATTTT. This encodes CASSHRSFSTDTQYF.

This clonotype has just a few counts. The chain joins TRBV29-1 to TRBJ2-3; possible D gene TRBD2, 5 bases. The ends were cut back, 4 bases at V and 2 bases at J, with 19 bases in the middle. In germline, CDR1 is SQVTM, CDR2 ANQGSEA. The CDR3 covers 16 residues. The CDR3 DNA is TGCAGCGTTGCCCCCTCCGGCGCGGAGGCCACAGATACGCAGTATTTT. It yields the protein CSVAPSGAEATDTQYF.

Many counts were recorded for this clonotype. The genes are TRBV20-1 and TRBJ2-1, with D tentatively TRBD2 (5 bases). Trimming pared 0 bases from V and 4 bases from J, leaving 16 bases between. CDR1 and CDR2 (germline): DFQATT, SNEGSKA (reference sequence). This CDR3 comprises 16 residues. CDR3 coding DNA: TGCAGTGCTAGAGATCGTCTAACGGGAAGGTACAATGAGCAGTTCTTC. It encodes CSARDRLTGRYNEQFF.